The rows below give T cell receptor beta chains drawn from one sample of a study of CD8 T cells in ankylosing spondylitis. TCRdb passed the 5' RACE reads through MiXCR, listing each CDR3 protein once. The table lists about 160,000 distinct CDR3 sequences, approximately 16% of them singletons, with under 9% in the top ten. Material: blood, either unsorted or a sorted T cell fraction (not recorded which). The receptors derive from a male donor with ankylosing spondylitis or in good health (not recorded which). Both conserved end residues are part of each CDR3. A D gene is named only where the DNA matches it firmly. Where a row states a size, it is once, few, many or the class of an expanded clone; other rows omit it.

CDR3,DNA,J,V,length,size,D
CASSLDAGTQYF,TGTGCCAGCAGCTTAGACGCGGGGACCCAGTACTTC,TRBJ2-5,TRBV7-2,12,many,.
CASSEFGKHNEQFF,TGCGCCAGCAGTGAGTTCGGGAAGCACAATGAGCAGTTCTTC,TRBJ2-1,TRBV10-2,14,many,.
CASSPHQGGISGNTIYF,TGTGCCAGCTCACCACACCAGGGTGGCATCTCTGGAAACACCATATATTTT,TRBJ1-3,TRBV18,17,many,.
CSARAGGGETQYF,TGCAGTGCTAGGGCGGGAGGGGGAGAGACCCAGTACTTC,TRBJ2-5,TRBV20-1,13,many,TRBD2
CAWSYTGGGGYTF,TGTGCCTGGAGTTATACAGGGGGAGGTGGCTACACCTTC,TRBJ1-2,TRBV30,13,.,TRBD1
CASSPKLRLGAHSPLHF,TGTGCCAGCAGTCCCAAATTGCGACTGGGAGCTCATTCACCCCTCCACTTT,TRBJ1-6,TRBV7-9,17,many,.
CASRAWGGSYEQYF,TGTGCCAGCAGGGCTTGGGGGGGTTCCTACGAGCAGTACTTC,TRBJ2-7,TRBV12-3/TRBV12-4,14,many,TRBD2
CATSLGLLNTGELFF,TGTGCCACCAGCTTGGGACTTCTGAACACCGGGGAGCTGTTTTTT,TRBJ2-2,TRBV15,15,many,.
CASSPPFSGNTIYF,TGTGCCAGCAGTCCCCCCTTCTCTGGAAACACCATATATTTT,TRBJ1-3,TRBV12-3/TRBV12-4,14,many,.
CASRQTGTPQVGVQFF,TGTGCCAGCAGGCAAACCGGGACTCCTCAAGTAGGGGTGCAGTTCTTC,TRBJ2-1,TRBV12-3/TRBV12-4,16,.,.
CASSHTSRGPFEQFF,TGTGCCAGCAGCCACACTAGCAGGGGGCCTTTTGAGCAGTTCTTC,TRBJ2-1,TRBV3-1,15,few,TRBD1
CASSAGGEQFF,TGTGCCAGCAGCGCAGGGGGTGAGCAGTTCTTC,TRBJ2-1,TRBV9,11,.,TRBD1
CASSSGREVGELFF,TGTGCCAGCTCTAGCGGGAGGGAAGTCGGGGAGCTGTTTTTT,TRBJ2-2,TRBV6-1,14,many,TRBD2
CSGGRGDTQYF,TGCAGCGGCGGGAGGGGAGATACGCAGTATTTT,TRBJ2-3,TRBV29-1,11,many,TRBD2
CASTPSSGKANEQFF,TGTGCCAGCACCCCCTCTAGCGGGAAGGCCAATGAGCAGTTCTTC,TRBJ2-1,TRBV7-9,15,.,TRBD2
CASSVDPGGAIGEGTDTQYF,TGTGCCAGCAGCGTAGACCCCGGGGGGGCTATAGGTGAAGGCACAGATACGCAGTATTTT,TRBJ2-3,TRBV9,20,.,TRBD2
CASSGLGGYDEQFF,TGTGCCAGCAGCGGCCTGGGAGGATACGATGAGCAGTTCTTC,TRBJ2-1,TRBV12-3/TRBV12-4,14,.,.
CASSQQNNAGRRIQYF,TGTGCCAGCAGCCAGCAAAATAACGCAGGACGGAGGATTCAGTACTTC,TRBJ2-4,TRBV3-1,16,many,.
CASSRVPGELFF,TGTGCCAGCAGTCGGGTTCCCGGGGAGCTGTTTTTT,TRBJ2-2,TRBV12-3/TRBV12-4,12,few,.
CATSDPIAGGRGDTQYF,TGTGCCACCAGTGATCCGATAGCGGGAGGGCGTGGAGATACGCAGTATTTT,TRBJ2-3,TRBV24-1,17,many,TRBD2
CASSGVTGELFF,TGTGCCAGCAGCGGGGTGACCGGGGAGCTGTTTTTT,TRBJ2-2,TRBV2,12,.,.
CATSPAGYNEQFF,TGTGCCACCTCCCCGGCAGGGTACAATGAGCAGTTCTTC,TRBJ2-1,TRBV24-1,13,many,.
CSVPPGLAGGTSSYNEQFF,TGCAGCGTGCCACCGGGACTAGCGGGAGGCACCAGCTCCTACAATGAGCAGTTCTTC,TRBJ2-1,TRBV29-1,19,.,TRBD2
CASSFTGSYGYTF,TGTGCCAGCAGTTTCACAGGGAGCTATGGCTACACCTTC,TRBJ1-2,TRBV28,13,.,.
CASDMAGTYEQYF,TGTGCCAGCGATATGGCGGGAACCTACGAGCAGTACTTC,TRBJ2-7,TRBV28,13,.,.
CATSDLDSDRNTGELFF,TGTGCCACCAGTGATTTGGACTCGGACCGGAACACCGGGGAGCTGTTTTTT,TRBJ2-2,TRBV24-1,17,.,.
CASSLPPRFAGIANEQFF,TGTGCCAGCAGCCTCCCTCCTCGTTTTGCGGGAATCGCCAATGAGCAGTTCTTC,TRBJ2-1,TRBV11-1,18,few,.
CASSQEGIMNTEAFF,TGTGCCAGCAGCCAAGAAGGGATCATGAACACTGAAGCTTTCTTT,TRBJ1-1,TRBV3-1,15,few,.
CSASSFVNEQYF,TGCAGTGCTAGCTCTTTTGTGAACGAGCAGTACTTC,TRBJ2-7,TRBV20-1,12,many,.
CASKDGQKLFF,TGTGCCAGCAAGGACGGACAAAAACTGTTTTTT,TRBJ1-4,TRBV28,11,many,.
CASRLTDRGASYEQYF,TGTGCCAGCAGACTCACAGACAGGGGGGCCTCCTACGAGCAGTACTTC,TRBJ2-7,TRBV28,16,.,TRBD1
CASSLGGERETQYF,TGCGCCAGCAGCTTGGGCGGGGAGAGGGAGACCCAGTACTTC,TRBJ2-5,TRBV5-1,14,many,.
CASSEFQLQPQHF,TGTGCCAGCAGTGAATTCCAGCTGCAGCCCCAGCATTTT,TRBJ1-5,TRBV6-1,13,few,.
CASSQAYGQNTGELFF,TGTGCCAGCAGCCAAGCTTACGGGCAGAACACCGGGGAGCTGTTTTTT,TRBJ2-2,TRBV4-2,16,many,.
CSARTDRASDYEQYF,TGCAGTGCTAGAACAGACAGGGCGTCGGACTACGAGCAGTACTTC,TRBJ2-7,TRBV20-1,15,many,TRBD1
CSARDSNSQETQYF,TGCAGTGCTAGAGATTCCAACAGTCAAGAGACCCAGTACTTC,TRBJ2-5,TRBV20-1,14,few,.
CSVDGVRARGFF,TGCAGCGTTGACGGTGTACGGGCCCGGGGGTTCTTC,TRBJ2-1,TRBV29-1,12,.,.
CASSFAPVYEQYF,TGTGCCAGCAGTTTTGCCCCGGTTTACGAGCAGTACTTC,TRBJ2-7,TRBV27,13,many,.
CASSFSIVENNEQFF,TGTGCCAGCAGCTTTTCTATTGTTGAAAACAATGAGCAGTTCTTC,TRBJ2-1,TRBV7-6,15,.,.
CSVDPSDSYNEQFF,TGCAGCGTTGATCCTAGCGACTCCTACAATGAGCAGTTCTTC,TRBJ2-1,TRBV29-1,14,once,.
CASSWGDGGGYTF,TGCGCCAGCAGCTGGGGGGACGGAGGAGGCTACACCTTC,TRBJ1-2,TRBV5-1,13,.,.
CSATQGAWEKLFF,TGCAGTGCTACTCAGGGGGCGTGGGAAAAACTGTTTTTT,TRBJ1-4,TRBV20-1,13,few,TRBD1
CATSASDRGQETQYF,TGTGCCACCAGTGCGTCAGACAGGGGTCAAGAGACCCAGTACTTC,TRBJ2-5,TRBV24-1,15,.,TRBD1
CSALPQGNQPQHF,TGCAGTGCTCTTCCTCAAGGAAATCAGCCCCAGCATTTT,TRBJ1-5,TRBV20-1,13,many,.
CAISGVGAFNEQFF,TGTGCCATCAGTGGAGTAGGTGCCTTCAATGAGCAGTTCTTC,TRBJ2-1,TRBV10-3,14,.,.
CASSLGWTSTDTQYF,TGCGCCAGCAGCTTGGGTTGGACTAGCACAGATACGCAGTATTTT,TRBJ2-3,TRBV5-1,15,.,.
CASSLDRGGYTF,TGCGCCAGCAGCTTGGATAGAGGCGGCTACACCTTC,TRBJ1-2,TRBV5-1,12,many,.
CASSQRDSRMLSGEQFF,TGCGCCAGCAGTCAACGGGACAGTCGAATGCTGTCGGGTGAGCAGTTCTTC,TRBJ2-1,TRBV23-1,17,few,TRBD1
CASNHRGQGSNQPQHF,TGTGCCAGTAACCACAGGGGGCAGGGGAGCAATCAGCCCCAGCATTTT,TRBJ1-5,TRBV19,16,.,TRBD1
CSAQLARGSDTQYF,TGCAGTGCCCAGCTGGCGAGGGGGTCAGATACGCAGTATTTT,TRBJ2-3,TRBV20-1,14,.,.
CATSDPLGSYNEQFF,TGTGCCACCAGTGATCCCCTGGGCTCCTACAATGAGCAGTTCTTC,TRBJ2-1,TRBV24-1,15,many,.
CATSSGSNQPQHF,TGTGCCACCAGCAGTGGTAGCAATCAGCCCCAGCATTTT,TRBJ1-5,TRBV15,13,few,.
CASSASSNEQFF,TGTGCCAGCAGCGCCTCCTCCAATGAGCAGTTCTTC,TRBJ2-1,TRBV9,12,.,.